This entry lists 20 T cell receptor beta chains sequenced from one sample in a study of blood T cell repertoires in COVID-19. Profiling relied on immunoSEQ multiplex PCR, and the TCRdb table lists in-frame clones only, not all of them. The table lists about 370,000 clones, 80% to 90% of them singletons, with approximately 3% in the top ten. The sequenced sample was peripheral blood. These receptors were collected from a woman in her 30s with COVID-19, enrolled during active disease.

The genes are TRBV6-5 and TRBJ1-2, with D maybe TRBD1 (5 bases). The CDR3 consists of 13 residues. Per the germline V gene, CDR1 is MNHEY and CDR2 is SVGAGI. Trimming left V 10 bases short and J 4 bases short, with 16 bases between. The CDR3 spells CAIPPSGGYGYTF. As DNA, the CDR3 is TGTGCCATCCCTCCCTCGGGGGGCTATGGCTACACCTTC.

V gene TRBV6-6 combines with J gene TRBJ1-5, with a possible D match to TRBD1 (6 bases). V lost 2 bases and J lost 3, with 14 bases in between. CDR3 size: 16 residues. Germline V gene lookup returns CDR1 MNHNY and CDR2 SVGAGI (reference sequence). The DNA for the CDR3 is TGTGCCAGCAGTTACAATGCTGGGACATACAATCAGCCCCAGCATTTT. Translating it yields CASSYNAGTYNQPQHF.

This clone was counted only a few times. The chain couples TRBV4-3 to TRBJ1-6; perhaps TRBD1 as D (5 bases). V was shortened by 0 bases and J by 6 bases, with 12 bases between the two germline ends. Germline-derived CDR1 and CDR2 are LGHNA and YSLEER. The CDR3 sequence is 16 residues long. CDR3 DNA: TGCGCCAGCAGCCAAGATGGCGGGGGTACTAATTCACCCCTCCACTTT. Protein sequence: CASSQDGGGTNSPLHF.

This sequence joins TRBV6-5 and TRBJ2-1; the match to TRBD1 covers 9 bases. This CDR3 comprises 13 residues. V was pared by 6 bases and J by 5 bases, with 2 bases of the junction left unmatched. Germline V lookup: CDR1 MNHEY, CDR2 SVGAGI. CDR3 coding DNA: TGTGCCAGCAGGCGGACAGGGGACAATGAGCAGTTCTTC. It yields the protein CASRRTGDNEQFF.

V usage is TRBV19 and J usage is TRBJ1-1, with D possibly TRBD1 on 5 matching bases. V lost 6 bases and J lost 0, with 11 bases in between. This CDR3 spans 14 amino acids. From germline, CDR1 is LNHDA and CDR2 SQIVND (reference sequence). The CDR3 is CASRTLGVNTEAFF. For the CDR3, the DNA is TGTGCCAGTAGGACCCTAGGGGTGAACACTGAAGCTTTCTTT.

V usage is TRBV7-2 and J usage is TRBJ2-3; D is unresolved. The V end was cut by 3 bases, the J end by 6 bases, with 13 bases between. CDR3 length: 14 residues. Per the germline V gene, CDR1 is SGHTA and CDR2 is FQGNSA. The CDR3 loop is CASSLRIAGDTQYF. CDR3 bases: TGTGCCAGCAGCTTGCGCATAGCCGGGGATACGCAGTATTTT.

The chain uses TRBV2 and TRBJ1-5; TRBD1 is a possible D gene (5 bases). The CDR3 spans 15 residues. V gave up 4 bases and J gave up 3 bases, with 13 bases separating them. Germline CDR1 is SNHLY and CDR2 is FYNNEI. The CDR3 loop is CASSVSRQPNQPQHF. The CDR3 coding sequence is TGTGCCAGCAGTGTTTCGCGACAGCCCAATCAGCCCCAGCATTTT.

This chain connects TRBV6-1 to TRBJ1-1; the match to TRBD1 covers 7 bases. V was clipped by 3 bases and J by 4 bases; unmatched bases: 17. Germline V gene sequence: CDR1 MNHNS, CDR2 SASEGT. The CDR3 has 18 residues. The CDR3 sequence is CASSDFPGGLKPGTEAFF. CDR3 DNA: TGTGCCAGCAGTGATTTTCCAGGGGGGTTAAAACCGGGCACTGAAGCTTTCTTT.

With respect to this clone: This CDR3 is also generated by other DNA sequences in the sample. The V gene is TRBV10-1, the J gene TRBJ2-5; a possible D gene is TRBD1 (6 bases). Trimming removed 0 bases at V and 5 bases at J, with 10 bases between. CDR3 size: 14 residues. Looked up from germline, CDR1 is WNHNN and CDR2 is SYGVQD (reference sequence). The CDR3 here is CASSESGRGETQYF. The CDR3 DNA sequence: TGCGCCAGCAGTGAGTCTGGTAGGGGGGAGACCCAGTACTTC.

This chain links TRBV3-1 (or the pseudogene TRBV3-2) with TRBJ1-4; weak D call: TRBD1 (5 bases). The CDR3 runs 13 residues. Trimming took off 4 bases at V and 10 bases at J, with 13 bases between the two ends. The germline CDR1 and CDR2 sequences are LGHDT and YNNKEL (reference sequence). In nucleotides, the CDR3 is TGTGCCAGCAGCCCTTACAGGTTCGGAAAACTGTTTTTT. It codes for CASSPYRFGKLFF.

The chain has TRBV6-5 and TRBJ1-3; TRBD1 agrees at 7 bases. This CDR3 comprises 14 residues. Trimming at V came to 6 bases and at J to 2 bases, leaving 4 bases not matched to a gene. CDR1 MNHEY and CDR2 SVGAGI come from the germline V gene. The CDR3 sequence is CASSRTGAGNTIYF. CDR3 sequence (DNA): TGTGCCAGCAGCCGAACAGGGGCTGGAAACACCATATATTTT.

Here the CDR3 DNA reads TGTGCCAGCAGCTTTCCCGGAGCAGATACGCAGTATTTT. This codes for CASSFPGADTQYF. The rearrangement uses TRBV7-2 and TRBJ2-3; no clear D gene. Per the germline V gene, CDR1 is SGHTA and CDR2 is FQGNSA. The CDR3 length is 13 residues. Trimming stripped 3 bases from V and 4 bases from J, with 8 bases between.

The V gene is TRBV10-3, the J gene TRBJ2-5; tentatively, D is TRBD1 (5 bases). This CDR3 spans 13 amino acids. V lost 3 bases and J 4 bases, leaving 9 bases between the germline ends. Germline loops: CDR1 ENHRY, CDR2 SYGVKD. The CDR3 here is CAISDRVGETQYF. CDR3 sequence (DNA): TGTGCCATCAGTGACAGGGTTGGAGAGACCCAGTACTTC.

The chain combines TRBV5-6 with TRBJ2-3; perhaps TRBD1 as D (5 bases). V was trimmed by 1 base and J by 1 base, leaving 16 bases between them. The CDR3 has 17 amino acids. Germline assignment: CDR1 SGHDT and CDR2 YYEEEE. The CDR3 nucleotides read TGTGCCAGCAGCTTGAGTCTTAGTCCGACAGGCACAGATACGCAGTATTTT. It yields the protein CASSLSLSPTGTDTQYF. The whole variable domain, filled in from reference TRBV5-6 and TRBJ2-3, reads DAGVTQSPTHLIKTRGQQVTLRCSPKSGHDTVSWYQQALGQGPQFIFQYYEEEERQRGNFPDRFSGHQFPNYSSELNVNALLLGDSALYLCASSLSLSPTGTDTQYFGPGTRLTVL.

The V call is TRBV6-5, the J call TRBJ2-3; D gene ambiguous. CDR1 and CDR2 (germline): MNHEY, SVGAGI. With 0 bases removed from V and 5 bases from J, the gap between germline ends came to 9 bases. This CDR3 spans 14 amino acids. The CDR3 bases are TGTGCCAGCAGTTACTCGAACCGCGGAGATACGCAGTATTTT. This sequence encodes CASSYSNRGDTQYF.

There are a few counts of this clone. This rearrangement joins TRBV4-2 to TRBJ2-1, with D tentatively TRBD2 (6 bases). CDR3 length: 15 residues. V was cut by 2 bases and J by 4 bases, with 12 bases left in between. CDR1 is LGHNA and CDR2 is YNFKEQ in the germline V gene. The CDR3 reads CASSQHLREYNEQFF. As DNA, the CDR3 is TGTGCCAGCAGCCAACACCTCCGGGAGTACAATGAGCAGTTCTTC.

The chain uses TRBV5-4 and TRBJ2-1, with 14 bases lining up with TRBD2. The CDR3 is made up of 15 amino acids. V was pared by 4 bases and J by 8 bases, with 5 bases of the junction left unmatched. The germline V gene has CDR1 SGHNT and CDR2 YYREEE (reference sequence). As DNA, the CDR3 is TGTGCCAGCAGCCCCGGGACTAGCGGGAGCTATGAGCAGTTCTTC. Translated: CASSPGTSGSYEQFF. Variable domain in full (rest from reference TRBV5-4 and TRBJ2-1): ETGVTQSPTHLIKTRGQQVTLRCSSQSGHNTVSWYQQALGQGPQFIFQYYREEENGRGNFPPRFSGLQFPNYSSELNVNALELDDSALYLCASSPGTSGSYEQFFGPGTRLTVL.

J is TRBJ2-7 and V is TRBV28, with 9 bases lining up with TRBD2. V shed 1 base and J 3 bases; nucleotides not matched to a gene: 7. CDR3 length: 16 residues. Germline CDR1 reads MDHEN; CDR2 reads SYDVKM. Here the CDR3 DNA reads TGTGCCAGCAGTTTATACCGAGCGGGGGGCCTCTACGAGCAGTACTTC. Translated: CASSLYRAGGLYEQYF.

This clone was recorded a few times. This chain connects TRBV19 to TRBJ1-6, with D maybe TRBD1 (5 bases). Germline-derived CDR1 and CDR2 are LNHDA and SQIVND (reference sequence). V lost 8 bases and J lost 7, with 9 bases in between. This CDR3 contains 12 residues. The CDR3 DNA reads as TGTGCCAGTGGGGCGCGAAATTCACCCCTCCACTTT. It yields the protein CASGARNSPLHF.

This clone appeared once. The CDR3 DNA reads as TGTGCCAGCAGTTTCGATTTGGCAGGGGGCGATGGCTACACCTTC. This codes for CASSFDLAGGDGYTF. The V call is TRBV28, the J call TRBJ1-2; 8 bases match TRBD1. The germline V gene has CDR1 MDHEN and CDR2 SYDVKM. V shed 3 bases and J 6 bases; nucleotides not matched to a gene: 9. The CDR3 runs 15 residues.